This passage covers 16 T cell receptor beta chains from one sample sequenced in a study of T cell responses to AZD1222 COVID-19 vaccine (dated by TCRdb to the early 2020s). Libraries were built with the immunoSEQ multiplex PCR assay. The table was pulled from immuneACCESS by TCRdb, which kept in-frame rearrangements only. Such tables lose some clones; where checked, under half of the loss comes from unresolved V genes, and the rest has no known cause. The sample profile shows roughly 120,000 clones; 87% of them were found once. The ten largest clones take up around 9.4% of the sample. This specimen's time point label, interpreted: baseline before first vaccination. Sample: peripheral blood, taken on day 0 of AZD1222 vaccination. These receptors all stem from an adult in good health.

The V call is TRBV19, the J call TRBJ2-7, with 8 bases fitting TRBD2. There are 16 residues in the CDR3. The V gene end was trimmed by 7 bases and the J gene end by 0 bases; junction bases not matched to a gene: 11. Germline CDR1 LNHDA, CDR2 SQIVND (reference sequence). Here the CDR3 DNA reads TGTGCCAGTAACCCAACTGCCAGCGGGAGCTCCTACGAGCAGTACTTC. Residues: CASNPTASGSSYEQYF. Together with reference TRBV19 and TRBJ2-7, the CDR3 gives the full variable domain: DGGITQSPKYLFRKEGQNVTLSCEQNLNHDAMYWYRQDPGQGLRLIYYSQIVNDFQKGDIAEGYSVSREKKESFPLTVTSAQKNPTAFYLCASNPTASGSSYEQYFGPGTRLTVT.

J is TRBJ1-4 and V is TRBV6-5; D is possibly TRBD1 (6 bases). Trimming stripped 6 bases from V and 8 bases from J, with 13 bases between. The CDR3 runs to 13 residues. From germline, CDR1 is MNHEY and CDR2 SVGAGI. The CDR3 spells CASRPGGGEKLFF. CDR3 bases: TGTGCCAGCAGACCCGGAGGGGGGGAAAAACTGTTTTTT.

The V and J genes are TRBV21-1 and TRBJ1-5; the table gives TRBD1 as D, unverified against the DNA. TRBV21-1 is shown as a pseudogene. The CDR3 runs to 16 residues. CDR3 residues: CASSKGPGGSGQPQHF. The CDR3 DNA follows: TGTGCCAGCAGCAAAGGTCCAGGGGGATCGGGCCAGCCCCAGCATTTT.

CDR3 DNA sequence: TGTGCCAGCAGCCCAACCTCCCCCACAAACACCGGGGAGCTGTTTTTT. Its protein product is CASSPTSPTNTGELFF. This rearrangement joins TRBV9 to TRBJ2-2, with D unclear. The CDR3 sequence is 16 residues long. The germline CDR1 and CDR2 sequences are SGDLS and YYNGEE. Trimming left V 4 bases short and J 2 bases short, with 15 bases between. The whole variable domain, remainder taken from reference TRBV9 and TRBJ2-2, is DSGVTQTPKHLITATGQRVTLRCSPRSGDLSVYWYQQSLDQGLQFLIQYYNGEERAKGNILERFSAQQFPDLHSELNLSSLELGDSALYFCASSPTSPTNTGELFFGEGSRLTVL.

This chain uses TRBV4-1 with TRBJ2-5; 8 nucleotides align to TRBD1. CDR3 length equals 15 residues. Per germline, CDR1 MGHRA and CDR2 YSYEKL. V shed 1 base and J 4 bases; nucleotides not matched to a gene: 5. CDR3 sequence reads: CASSQGTGSGETQYF. For the CDR3, the DNA is TGCGCCAGCAGCCAAGGGACAGGGTCTGGAGAGACCCAGTACTTC.

This clone was counted only a few times. The chain links TRBV5-1 to TRBJ2-7; a weak D match, TRBD1 (6 bases). V dropped 7 bases and J dropped 3 bases, with 23 bases sitting between them. Germline V gene lookup returns CDR1 SGHRS and CDR2 YFSETQ. The CDR3 has 16 residues. In nucleotides, the CDR3 is TGCGCCAGCGAAACAGGGCCGAGGGGAGCTAGCTACGAGCAGTACTTC. This gives the protein CASETGPRGASYEQYF. The whole variable domain, remainder taken from reference TRBV5-1 and TRBJ2-7, is KAGVTQTPRYLIKTRGQQVTLSCSPISGHRSVSWYQQTPGQGLQFLFEYFSETQRNKGNFPGRFSGRQFSNSRSEMNVSTLELGDSALYLCASETGPRGASYEQYFGPGTRLTVT.

The genes are TRBV28 and TRBJ2-7; D ambiguous. Germline CDR1 reads MDHEN; CDR2 reads SYDVKM. The CDR3 totals 12 residues. The V gene lost 3 bases and the J gene lost 2 bases, with 5 bases spanning the gap. For the CDR3, the DNA is TGTGCCAGCAGTTTTCATACCTACGAGCAGTACTTC. It yields the protein CASSFHTYEQYF.

This rearrangement joins TRBV12-3 or TRBV12-4 to TRBJ2-7; the D is unclear. Trimming removed 7 bases from V and 1 base from J, with 11 bases in between. CDR3 length equals 13 residues. CDR3 nucleotide sequence: TGTGCCAGCATGGCGACGGCTTCCTACGAGCAGTACTTC. It yields the protein CASMATASYEQYF.

The chain employs TRBV3-1 (or the pseudogene TRBV3-2) and TRBJ1-1, with 9 bases matching TRBD1. This CDR3 is built from 18 residues. V gave up 0 bases and J gave up 5 bases; unmatched junction bases: 13. Germline V gene lookup returns CDR1 LGHDT and CDR2 YNNKEL (reference sequence). The CDR3 DNA sequence: TGTGCCAGCAGCCAAGAGGATCCCGGGACAGGGTGGGGGACTGAAGCTTTCTTT. It is translated as CASSQEDPGTGWGTEAFF.

V and J are TRBV9 and TRBJ2-1, with D tentatively TRBD1 or TRBD2 (6 bases each). Germline lookup yields CDR1 SGDLS and CDR2 YYNGEE. V lost 0 bases to trimming and J lost 0 bases, with 19 bases between them. The CDR3 is 19 amino acids. The CDR3 spells CASSVAVRRGRSSYNEQFF. The CDR3 DNA reads TGTGCCAGCAGCGTAGCGGTCCGGAGGGGGAGAAGCTCCTACAATGAGCAGTTCTTC.

This clone was picked up one time. V and J are TRBV18 and TRBJ1-5; 7 bases line up with TRBD1. CDR1 and CDR2 (germline): KGHSH, LQKENI. Losses at the gene ends were 1 base for V and 3 bases for J; bases not matched to a gene: 3. This CDR3 comprises 15 residues. The CDR3 sequence is CASSPLGQTNQPQHF. DNA of the CDR3: TGTGCCAGCTCACCACTGGGACAGACCAATCAGCCCCAGCATTTT.

The V gene is TRBV19, the J gene TRBJ1-3; D gene uncertain. Looked up from germline, CDR1 is LNHDA and CDR2 is SQIVND (reference sequence). This CDR3 is built from 12 residues. V lost 5 bases, J lost 5 bases, and 7 bases lay in between. CDR3 nucleotides: TGTGCCAGTAGTGCCACAAGAAACACCATATATTTT. Translated, it gives CASSATRNTIYF.

V is TRBV11-3 and J is TRBJ2-2; 10 nucleotides match TRBD1. V was clipped by 1 base and J by 5 bases; unmatched bases: 7. Germline lookup yields CDR1 SGHNT and CDR2 YENEEA. This CDR3 spans 17 amino acids. The CDR3 is CASSLGGQGRRTGELFF. CDR3 sequence (DNA): TGTGCCAGCAGCTTAGGGGGACAGGGGCGTCGGACCGGGGAGCTGTTTTTT.

This chain joins TRBV4-1 and TRBJ1-5; D remains ambiguous. Germline-derived CDR1 and CDR2 are MGHRA and YSYEKL. This CDR3 is 17 amino acids long. Trimming took 0 bases from V and 1 from J, leaving 13 bases between them. The CDR3 loop is CASSQEKSPVSNQPQHF. The CDR3 DNA follows: TGCGCCAGCAGCCAAGAGAAGAGCCCGGTGAGCAATCAGCCCCAGCATTTT.

V gene TRBV7-6 combines with J gene TRBJ2-7; 10 bases align to TRBD2. V was pared by 1 base and J by 5 bases, with 5 bases of the junction left unmatched. Germline-derived CDR1 and CDR2 are SGHVS and FNYEAQ. The CDR3 extends over 15 amino acids. The CDR3 spells CASSLGSSGSHEQYF. The CDR3 region has the DNA TGTGCCAGCAGCTTAGGGTCTAGCGGGAGCCACGAGCAGTACTTC.

The chain recombines TRBV19 with TRBJ1-5, with D possibly being TRBD1 (5 bases). Germline V gene sequence: CDR1 LNHDA, CDR2 SQIVND (reference sequence). The CDR3 spans 14 residues. Trimming cost V 7 bases and J 5 bases, with 15 bases left between them. The CDR3 DNA follows: TGTGCCAGTACCGGGTTAAGGGGAGATCAGCCCCAGCATTTT. Amino acids: CASTGLRGDQPQHF.